The clone carrying this TCR beta chain was detected a few times. Its antigen is unidentified. Time point described: patch test 2, 6 weeks after DPC sensitization. The sample's treatment: therapeutic diphenylcyclopropenone sensitization with weekly scalp DPC. This entry belongs to a study of human T cells and chemical hapten exposure. Looking at the study overall: In the approximately 26-week study, patients were dosed weekly with diphenylcyclopropenone on the scalp throughout. Notes on the study in general: TCRs exceeding a frequency of 1 in 1000 stayed unchanged under DPC sensitization.

Individual cDNA molecules received unique molecular identifiers in the library. Each CDR3 protein is one row after TCRdb ran MiXCR on the RACE reads. The data show 90,000 to 110,000 distinct CDR3 sequences, more than 7% seen once. The CDR3 sequence is 13 residues long. Trimming removed 7 bases at V and 1 base at J, with 10 bases between. Germline V CDR1 and CDR2: SGHAT, FQNNGV. This clonotype was sampled from a woman between 40 and 50 years old with alopecia areata. Some clones in this sample may be carry-over from other donors' samples. The rearrangement joins TRBV11-2 to TRBJ1-1; D is possibly TRBD1 (5 bases). Sample: whole blood, taken in connection with sensitization to the hapten diphenylcyclopropenone (DPC). The CDR3 reads CASKSDRNTEAFF. The DNA for the CDR3 is TGTGCCAGCAAGTCCGACAGGAACACTGAAGCTTTCTTT.